The source of this TCR beta chain is a study of T cells after yellow fever vaccination. This clonotype was found many times. TCRdb used MiXCR to reprocess the 5' RACE reads, holding one entry per CDR3 protein. Of approximately 31,000 distinct CDR3 sequences listed, roughly 10% are singletons. Study-wide results and caveats: Subsequent to the booster, the majority of primary-vaccination clones reappeared (96% CD4, 70% to 90% CD8).

The material was PBMCs, either bulk or a sorted T-cell subset (CD4+, CD8+, memory, or dextramer-sorted; not recorded which), obtained more than 13 days after the first yellow fever vaccination. The clonotype was recovered from a man aged 18 to 29 who received the YFV17D yellow fever vaccine.

The CDR3, as DNA: TGCAGTGCTAGAACAGGACAGGCGCGATGGGAAGAGACCCAGTACTTC. Its protein product is CSARTGQARWEETQYF. The V call is TRBV20-1, the J call TRBJ2-5; 7 nucleotides align to TRBD1. The germline gives CDR1 DFQATT, CDR2 SNEGSKA (reference sequence). J lost 3 bases, V lost 2 bases, and 12 bases had no gene match. This CDR3 is 16 amino acids long.